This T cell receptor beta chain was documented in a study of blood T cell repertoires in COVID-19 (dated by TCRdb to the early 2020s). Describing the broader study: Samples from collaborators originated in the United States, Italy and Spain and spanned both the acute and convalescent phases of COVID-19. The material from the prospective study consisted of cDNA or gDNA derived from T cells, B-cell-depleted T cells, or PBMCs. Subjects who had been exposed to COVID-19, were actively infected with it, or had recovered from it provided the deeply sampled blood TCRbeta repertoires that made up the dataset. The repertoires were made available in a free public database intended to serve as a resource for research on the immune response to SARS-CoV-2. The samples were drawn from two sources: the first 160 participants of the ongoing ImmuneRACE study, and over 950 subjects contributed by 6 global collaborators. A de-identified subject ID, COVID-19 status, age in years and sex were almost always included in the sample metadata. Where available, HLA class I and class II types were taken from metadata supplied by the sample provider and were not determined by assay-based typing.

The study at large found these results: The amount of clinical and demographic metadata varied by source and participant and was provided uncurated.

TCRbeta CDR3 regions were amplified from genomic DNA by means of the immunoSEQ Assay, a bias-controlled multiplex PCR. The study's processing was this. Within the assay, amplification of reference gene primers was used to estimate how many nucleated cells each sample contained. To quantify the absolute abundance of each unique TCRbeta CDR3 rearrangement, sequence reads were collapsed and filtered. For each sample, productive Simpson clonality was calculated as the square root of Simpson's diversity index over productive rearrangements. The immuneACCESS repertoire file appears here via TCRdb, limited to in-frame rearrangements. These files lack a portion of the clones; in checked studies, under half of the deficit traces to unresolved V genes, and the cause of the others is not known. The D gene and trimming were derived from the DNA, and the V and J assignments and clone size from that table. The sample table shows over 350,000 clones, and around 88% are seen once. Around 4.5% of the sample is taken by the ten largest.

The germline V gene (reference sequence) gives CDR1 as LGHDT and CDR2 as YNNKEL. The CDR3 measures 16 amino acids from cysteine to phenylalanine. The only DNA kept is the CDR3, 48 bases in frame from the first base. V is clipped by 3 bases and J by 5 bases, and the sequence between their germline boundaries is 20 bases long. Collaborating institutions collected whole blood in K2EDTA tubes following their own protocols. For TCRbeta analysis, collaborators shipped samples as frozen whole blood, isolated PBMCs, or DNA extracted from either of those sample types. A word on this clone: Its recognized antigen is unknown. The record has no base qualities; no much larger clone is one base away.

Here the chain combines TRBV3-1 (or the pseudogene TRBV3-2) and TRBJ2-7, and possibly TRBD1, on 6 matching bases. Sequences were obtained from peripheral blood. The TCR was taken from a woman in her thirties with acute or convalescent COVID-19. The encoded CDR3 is CASSHYFGGLRNEQYF. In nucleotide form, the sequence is TGTGCCAGCAGCCACTACTTTGGGGGCCTTCGAAACGAGCAGTACTTC.